These 10 T cell receptor beta chains were all obtained from the same sample, sequenced in a study of spatial heterogeneity in lung cancer. Broader study findings: Intratumoral expanded alpha and beta TCR counts were found to track tumor mutation counts.

A single record per CDR3 protein comes from TCRdb applying MiXCR to the 5' RACE reads. The sample lists over 10,000 distinct CDR3 sequences, under 4% occurring once. These TCRs' antigens remain unknown. Time point described: sample taken at primary tumor resection. Specimen: lung tumor tissue, collected at surgery. The receptors shown here come from a male donor with early-stage non-small cell lung cancer.

This clonotype was counted at least ten times. The chain combines TRBV6-6 with TRBJ1-1; unclear D gene. Trimming removed 6 bases at V and 4 bases at J, with 12 bases between. This CDR3 has 13 residues. Germline CDR1 reads MNHNY; CDR2 reads SVGAGI (reference sequence). The CDR3 DNA reads TGTGCCAGCAGAGTACAGCCGGCCACTGAAGCTTTCTTT. Protein product: CASRVQPATEAFF.

This clonotype showed up just a few times. The genes are TRBV7-9 and TRBJ2-7; 12 positions match TRBD1. The germline CDR1 and CDR2 sequences are SEHNR and FQNEAQ (reference sequence). V shed 3 bases, J shed 6 bases, and the junction held 9 bases outside the gene matches. The CDR3 is 16 residues long. The CDR3 region is CASSFGAGTGGLEQYV. In nucleotides, the CDR3 is TGTGCCAGCAGCTTTGGGGCTGGGACAGGGGGCCTCGAGCAGTACGTC.

This clonotype turned up a few times. The chain carries TRBV30 and TRBJ2-3, with D possibly TRBD1 on 5 matching bases. CDR3 length: 14 amino acids. Germline V gene data show CDR1 as GTSNPN and CDR2 as SVGIG (reference sequence). With 0 bases removed from V and 1 base from J, the gap between germline ends came to 8 bases. CDR3 sequence: CAWSVKGGTDTQYF. The DNA for the CDR3 is TGTGCCTGGAGTGTAAAAGGGGGCACAGATACGCAGTATTTT.

This clonotype was observed many times. This chain links TRBV7-2 with TRBJ2-3; tentative D call: TRBD2 (5 bases). Germline CDR1 and CDR2: SGHTA and FQGNSA. The CDR3 covers 16 residues. The V and J ends lost 2 bases and 6 bases respectively, with 18 bases between them. In nucleotides, the CDR3 is TGTGCCAGCAGCTTATCTACTAGTTGGACGGAGGATACGCAGTATTTT. This encodes CASSLSTSWTEDTQYF.

This clonotype was counted ten times or more. J is TRBJ2-1 and V is TRBV7-2; D may match TRBD1 or TRBD2 (6 bases each). This CDR3 has 16 residues. From germline, CDR1 is SGHTA and CDR2 FQGNSA. The germline V and J ends were trimmed by 2 bases and 2 bases, with 13 bases remaining between them. For the CDR3, the DNA is TGTGCCAGCAGCTTAAGTTCTGGGGGGCCCTACAATGAGCAGTTCTTC. Protein: CASSLSSGGPYNEQFF.

This clonotype came up many times. V and J are TRBV29-1 and TRBJ2-2; no reliable D call. The CDR3 is 14 residues long. Deletions cut 5 bases from V and 3 bases from J, with 13 bases between. From germline, CDR1 is SQVTM and CDR2 ANQGSEA. CDR3 nucleotide sequence: TGCAGCGTTAGTTCTAACAGCTACACCGGGGAGCTGTTTTTT. Translating gives CSVSSNSYTGELFF.

This clonotype came up many times. The chain carries TRBV4-1 and TRBJ2-3; possibly TRBD1 for D (5 bases). CDR3 size: 14 residues. The V end was cut by 4 bases, the J end by 1 base, with 9 bases between. Germline CDR1 MGHRA, CDR2 YSYEKL. The CDR3 reads CASSRDRRTDTQYF. The DNA of the CDR3 is TGCGCCAGCAGCCGAGACAGACGCACAGATACGCAGTATTTT.

At least ten counts were recorded for this clonotype. The chain employs TRBV7-2 and TRBJ2-3, with D hard to call. The V gene's germline CDR1 is SGHTA and CDR2 FQGNSA. The length of the CDR3 is 12 residues. Trimming cost V 1 base and J 6 bases, with 5 bases left between them. CDR3 sequence: CASSLGADTQYF. The DNA for the CDR3 is TGTGCCAGCAGCTTAGGGGCGGATACGCAGTATTTT.

This clonotype was observed at least ten times. The rearrangement links TRBV4-1 to TRBJ2-3; D is unresolved. CDR3 length equals 16 residues. V lost 0 bases and J lost 1, with 11 bases in between. CDR1 and CDR2 from the germline V gene are MGHRA and YSYEKL. CDR3 DNA: TGCGCCAGCAGCCAAGAAGGCATATCGGGCACAGATACGCAGTATTTT. Translating it yields CASSQEGISGTDTQYF.

Ten or more counts support this clonotype. The chain joins TRBV29-1 to TRBJ2-3, with 11 bases aligning to TRBD1. The CDR3 covers 18 residues. J lost 0 bases, V lost 7 bases, and 15 bases had no gene match. Germline V gene data show CDR1 as SQVTM and CDR2 as ANQGSEA. CDR3 sequence reads: CSAYPGTGGSSSTDTQYF. The DNA for the CDR3 is TGCAGCGCATACCCCGGGACAGGGGGGAGCAGTAGCACAGATACGCAGTATTTT.